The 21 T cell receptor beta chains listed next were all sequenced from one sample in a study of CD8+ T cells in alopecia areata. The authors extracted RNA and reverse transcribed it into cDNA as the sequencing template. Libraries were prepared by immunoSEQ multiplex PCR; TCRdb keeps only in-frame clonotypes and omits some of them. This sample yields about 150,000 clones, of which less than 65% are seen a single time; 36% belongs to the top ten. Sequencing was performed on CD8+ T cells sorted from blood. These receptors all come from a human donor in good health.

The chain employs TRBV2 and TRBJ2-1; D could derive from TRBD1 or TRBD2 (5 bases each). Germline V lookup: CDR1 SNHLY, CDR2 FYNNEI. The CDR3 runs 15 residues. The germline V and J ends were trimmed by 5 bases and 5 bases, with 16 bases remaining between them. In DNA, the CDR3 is TGTGCCAGCAGTACTCCGGGACCGGATGACAATGAGCAGTTCTTC. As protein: CASSTPGPDDNEQFF.

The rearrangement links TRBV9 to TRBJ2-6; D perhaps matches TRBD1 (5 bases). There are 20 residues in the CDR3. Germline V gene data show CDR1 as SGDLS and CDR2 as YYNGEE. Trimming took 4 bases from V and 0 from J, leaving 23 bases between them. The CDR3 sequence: CASSSPKGPFPSSGANVLTF. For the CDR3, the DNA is TGTGCCAGCAGCTCCCCAAAGGGGCCCTTCCCGAGCTCTGGGGCCAACGTCCTGACTTTC. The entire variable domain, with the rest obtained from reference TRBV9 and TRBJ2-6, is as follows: DSGVTQTPKHLITATGQRVTLRCSPRSGDLSVYWYQQSLDQGLQFLIQYYNGEERAKGNILERFSAQQFPDLHSELNLSSLELGDSALYFCASSSPKGPFPSSGANVLTFGAGSRLTVL.

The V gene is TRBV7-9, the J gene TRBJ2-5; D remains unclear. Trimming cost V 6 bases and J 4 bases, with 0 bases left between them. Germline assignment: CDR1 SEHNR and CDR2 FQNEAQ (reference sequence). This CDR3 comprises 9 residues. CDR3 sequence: CASRETQYF. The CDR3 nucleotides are TGTGCCAGCAGAGAGACCCAGTACTTC.

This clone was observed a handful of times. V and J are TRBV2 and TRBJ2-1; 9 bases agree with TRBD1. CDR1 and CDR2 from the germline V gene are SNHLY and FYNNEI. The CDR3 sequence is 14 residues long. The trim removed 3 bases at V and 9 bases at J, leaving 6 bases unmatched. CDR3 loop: CASSDVRQGGEQFF. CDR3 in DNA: TGTGCCAGCAGTGACGTTAGACAGGGGGGTGAGCAGTTCTTC.

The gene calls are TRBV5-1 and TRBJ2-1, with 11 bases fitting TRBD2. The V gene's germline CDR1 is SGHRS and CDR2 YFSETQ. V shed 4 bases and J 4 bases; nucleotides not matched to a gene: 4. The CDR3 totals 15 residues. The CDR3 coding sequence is TGCGCCAGCAGCGAGGGACTAGCGGAGTACAATGAGCAGTTCTTC. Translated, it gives CASSEGLAEYNEQFF.

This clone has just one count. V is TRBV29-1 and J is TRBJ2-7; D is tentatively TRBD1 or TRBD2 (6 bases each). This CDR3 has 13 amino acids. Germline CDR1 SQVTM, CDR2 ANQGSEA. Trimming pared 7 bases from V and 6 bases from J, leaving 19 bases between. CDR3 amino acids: CSAVPTGGAEQYF. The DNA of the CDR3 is TGCAGCGCGGTCCCGACAGGCGGGGCCGAGCAGTACTTC.

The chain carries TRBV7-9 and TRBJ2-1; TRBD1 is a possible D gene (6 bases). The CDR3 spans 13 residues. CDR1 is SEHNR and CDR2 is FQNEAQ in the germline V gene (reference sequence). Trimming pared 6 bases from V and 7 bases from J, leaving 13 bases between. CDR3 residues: CASRHNQGNEQFF. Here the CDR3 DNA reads TGTGCCAGCAGACATAATCAGGGGAATGAGCAGTTCTTC.

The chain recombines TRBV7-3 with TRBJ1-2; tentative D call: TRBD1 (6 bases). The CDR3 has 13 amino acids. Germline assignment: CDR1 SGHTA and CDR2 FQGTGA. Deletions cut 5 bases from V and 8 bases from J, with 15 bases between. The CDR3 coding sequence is TGTGCCAGCAGCGCCACAGGGAATAAGGGCTACACCTTC. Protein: CASSATGNKGYTF. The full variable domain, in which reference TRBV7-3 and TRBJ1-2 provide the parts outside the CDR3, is GAGVSQTPSNKVTEKGKYVELRCDPISGHTALYWYRQSLGQGPEFLIYFQGTGAADDSGLPNDRFFAVRPEGSVSTLKIQRTERGDSAVYLCASSATGNKGYTFGSGTRLTVV.

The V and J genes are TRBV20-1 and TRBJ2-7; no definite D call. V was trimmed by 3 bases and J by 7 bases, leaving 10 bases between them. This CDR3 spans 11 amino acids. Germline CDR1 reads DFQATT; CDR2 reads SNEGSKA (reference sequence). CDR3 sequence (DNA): TGCAGTGCTAGCGTTCGTGGGGAGCAGTACTTC. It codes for CSASVRGEQYF.

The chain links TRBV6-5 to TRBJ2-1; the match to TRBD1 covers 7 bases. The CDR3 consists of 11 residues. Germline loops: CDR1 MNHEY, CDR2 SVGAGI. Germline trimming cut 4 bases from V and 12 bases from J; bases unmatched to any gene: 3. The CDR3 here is CASSFSGGQFF. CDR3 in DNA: TGTGCCAGCAGTTTTTCAGGGGGGCAGTTCTTC.

This CDR3 reads CASSIGPTREQYF. DNA of the CDR3: TGTGCCAGCAGCATAGGACCGACCCGGGAGCAGTACTTC. This rearrangement joins TRBV28 to TRBJ2-7; D is undetermined. This CDR3 has 13 residues. V was clipped by 6 bases and J by 7 bases, with 16 bases between them. Germline CDR1 is MDHEN and CDR2 is SYDVKM. The variable domain in full, with the rest retrieved from reference TRBV28 and TRBJ2-7, is DVKVTQSSRYLVKRTGEKVFLECVQDMDHENMFWYRQDPGLGLRLIYFSYDVKMKEKGDIPEGYSVSREKKERFSLILESASTNQTSMYLCASSIGPTREQYFGPGTRLTVT.

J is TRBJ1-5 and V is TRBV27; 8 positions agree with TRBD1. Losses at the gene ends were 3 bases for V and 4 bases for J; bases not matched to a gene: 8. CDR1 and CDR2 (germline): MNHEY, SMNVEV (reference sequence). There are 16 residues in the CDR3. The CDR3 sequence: CASSFEGQGSNQPQHF. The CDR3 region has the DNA TGTGCCAGCAGTTTTGAAGGACAGGGATCTAATCAGCCCCAGCATTTT.

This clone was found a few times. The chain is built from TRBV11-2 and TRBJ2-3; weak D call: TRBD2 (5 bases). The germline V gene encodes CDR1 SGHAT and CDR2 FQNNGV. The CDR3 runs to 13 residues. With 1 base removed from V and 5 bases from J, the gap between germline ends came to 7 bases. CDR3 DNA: TGTGCCAGCAGCTTAGTTCGGGGAGATACGCAGTATTTT. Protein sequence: CASSLVRGDTQYF.

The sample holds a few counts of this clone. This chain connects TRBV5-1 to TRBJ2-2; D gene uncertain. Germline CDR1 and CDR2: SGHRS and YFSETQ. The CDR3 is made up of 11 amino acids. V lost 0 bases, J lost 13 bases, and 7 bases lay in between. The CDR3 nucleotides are TGCGCCAGCAGCTTGGAAGGACGGCTGTTTTTT. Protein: CASSLEGRLFF.

In DNA, the CDR3 is TGTGCCAGCAGCTTAACTCGGACACGGGAGCAGTACTTC. Its translation: CASSLTRTREQYF. The chain is built from TRBV11-2 and TRBJ2-7, with D possibly being TRBD1 (5 bases). The CDR3 contains 13 residues. The germline V gene has CDR1 SGHAT and CDR2 FQNNGV. V was cut by 2 bases and J by 7 bases, with 12 bases left in between.

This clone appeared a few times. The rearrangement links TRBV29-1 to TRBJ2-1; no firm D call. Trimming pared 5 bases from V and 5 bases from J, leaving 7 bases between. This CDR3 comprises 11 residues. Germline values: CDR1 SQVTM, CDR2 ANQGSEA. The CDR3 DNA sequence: TGCAGCGTTTCGAGCGACAATGAGCAGTTCTTC. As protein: CSVSSDNEQFF.

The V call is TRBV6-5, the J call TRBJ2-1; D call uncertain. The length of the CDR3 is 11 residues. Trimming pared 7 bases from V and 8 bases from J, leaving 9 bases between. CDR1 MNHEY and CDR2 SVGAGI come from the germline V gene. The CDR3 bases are TGTGCCAGCAAGTCTCAATATGAGCAGTTCTTC. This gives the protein CASKSQYEQFF.

The CDR3 loop is CAWSVRSSLGEKLFF. In DNA form, the CDR3 reads TGTGCCTGGAGTGTACGAAGCAGTCTCGGGGAAAAACTGTTTTTT. The rearrangement links TRBV30 to TRBJ1-4; the D is unclear. Germline loops: CDR1 GTSNPN, CDR2 SVGIG (reference sequence). The CDR3 consists of 15 residues. Trimming left V 0 bases short and J 8 bases short, with 16 bases between.

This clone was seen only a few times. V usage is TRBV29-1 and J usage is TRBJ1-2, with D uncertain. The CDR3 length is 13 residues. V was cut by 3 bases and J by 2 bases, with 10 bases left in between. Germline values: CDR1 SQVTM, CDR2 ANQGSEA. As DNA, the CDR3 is TGCAGCGTTGATTCGGGCCTCAACTATGGCTACACCTTC. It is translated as CSVDSGLNYGYTF. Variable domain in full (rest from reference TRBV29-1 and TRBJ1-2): SAVISQKPSRDICQRGTSLTIQCQVDSQVTMMFWYRQQPGQSLTLIATANQGSEATYESGFVIDKFPISRPNLTFSTLTVSNMSPEDSSIYLCSVDSGLNYGYTFGSGTRLTVV.

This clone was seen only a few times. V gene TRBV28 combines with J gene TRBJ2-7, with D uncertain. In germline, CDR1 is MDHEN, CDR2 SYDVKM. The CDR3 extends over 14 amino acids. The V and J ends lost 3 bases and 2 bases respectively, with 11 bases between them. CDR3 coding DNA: TGTGCCAGCAGTTTGAGAGAGTTCACCTACGAGCAGTACTTC. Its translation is CASSLREFTYEQYF.

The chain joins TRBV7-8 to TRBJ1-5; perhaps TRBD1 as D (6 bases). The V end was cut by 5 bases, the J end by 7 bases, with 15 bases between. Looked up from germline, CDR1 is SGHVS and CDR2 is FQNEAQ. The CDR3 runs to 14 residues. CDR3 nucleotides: TGTGCCAGCAGCCACGGACAGACAAGACAGCCCCAGCATTTT. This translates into CASSHGQTRQPQHF.